Listed below are T cell receptor beta chains from one sample, sequenced in a study of T cell responses to AZD1222 COVID-19 vaccine. Here immunoSEQ multiplex PCR was the method, and the copy in TCRdb shows in-frame clones only, minus some. The sample carries 95,000 to 150,000 clones, more than 70% recorded once. This material consisted of peripheral blood, taken on day 0 of AZD1222 vaccination. These TCRs come from an adult in good health. Each CDR3 is given with its conserved first and last residue. Each record gives: clone size, J gene, V gene, D gene, CDR3 protein, CDR3 DNA. D genes are given only for firm matches. For some rows the clone size is stated as once, few or many, or as a class when expanded; others skip it.

>.|TRBJ2-7|TRBV9|.
CASSPRQDPIYEQYF
TGTGCCAGCAGCCCCCGACAGGACCCAATATACGAGCAGTACTTC
>.|TRBJ2-3|TRBV5-1|TRBD2
CASSSGSGGAEPDTQYF
TGCGCCAGCAGCTCAGGTAGCGGGGGGGCCGAGCCAGATACGCAGTATTTT
>.|TRBJ2-3|TRBV20-1|.
CSASPGGADTQYF
TGCAGTGCTAGTCCTGGGGGTGCAGATACGCAGTATTTT
>few|TRBJ2-7|TRBV7-2|TRBD1
CASSRPGQAYEQYF
TGTGCCAGCAGCCGCCCCGGACAGGCCTACGAGCAGTACTTC
>.|TRBJ1-1|TRBV6-4|TRBD1
CASKTGAENTEAFF
TGTGCCAGCAAGACAGGGGCGGAGAACACTGAAGCTTTCTTT
>.|TRBJ1-1|TRBV7-3|.
CASSLGQGGSITEAFF
TGTGCCAGCAGCTTAGGCCAGGGAGGGTCGATCACTGAAGCTTTCTTT
>.|TRBJ2-5|TRBV12-3/TRBV12-4|TRBD1
CASKGTAEETQYF
TGTGCCAGCAAGGGGACAGCTGAAGAGACCCAGTACTTC
>.|TRBJ1-2|TRBV7-2|.
CASSLDRLNYGYTF
TGTGCCAGCAGCTTGGACAGACTTAACTATGGCTACACCTTC
>.|TRBJ2-7|TRBV7-8|TRBD1
CASSLGTGGREQYF
TGTGCCAGCAGCTTAGGGACAGGGGGCCGCGAGCAGTACTTC
>.|TRBJ2-6|TRBV7-8|TRBD1
CASRSGQGISGANVLTF
TGTGCCAGCAGGTCGGGACAGGGAATCTCTGGGGCCAACGTCCTGACTTTC
>.|TRBJ2-1|TRBV3-1/TRBV3-2|.
CASSTTARVDEQFF
TGTGCCAGCAGCACGACCGCTCGCGTCGATGAGCAGTTCTTC
>.|TRBJ2-4|TRBV4-2|.
CASSQEAGTAKNIQYF
TGTGCCAGCAGCCAAGAGGCAGGTACGGCCAAAAACATTCAGTACTTC
>.|TRBJ1-5|TRBV19|.
CASSSTDGNQPQHF
TGTGCCAGTAGTTCGACAGACGGCAATCAGCCCCAGCATTTT
>once|TRBJ1-1|TRBV5-4|.
CASSLDRQLNTEAFF
TGTGCCAGCAGCTTAGACAGGCAATTGAACACTGAAGCTTTCTTT
>.|TRBJ2-5|TRBV5-4|TRBD2
CASSLVPTSGGGETQYF
TGTGCCAGCAGCTTGGTGCCGACTAGCGGGGGGGGAGAGACCCAGTACTTC
>.|TRBJ1-5|TRBV5-8|.
CASSSANSNQPQHF
TGTGCCAGCTCCTCGGCCAATAGCAATCAGCCCCAGCATTTT
>.|TRBJ2-7|TRBV5-4|TRBD1
CASSLGDSASYEQYF
TGTGCCAGCAGCTTGGGGGACAGCGCCTCCTACGAGCAGTACTTC